This TCR beta chain was sequenced in a study of long-term antiretroviral therapy in people with HIV. Study-wide results and limits: Post-ART samples showed increased diversity that remained below transplant donor control levels.

Between the trimmed V and J ends, which lost 0 bases and 8 bases, there was a span of 9 bases. Germline CDR1 reads MNHEY; CDR2 reads SVGAGI. The CDR3 runs to 13 residues. immunoSEQ v3.0 was run at survey level. Produced via immunoSEQ multiplex PCR; TCRdb's table is partial and in-frame only. The table has 25,000 to 30,000 clones, around 79% seen once; the top ten hold under 7%. As regards this clone: The antigen remains unidentified.

The sample here was unsorted PBMCs, taken 1.1 years before starting antiretroviral therapy. The chain joins TRBV6-5 to TRBJ2-3, with D unresolved. The sequence was obtained from a woman between 25 and 40 years old with HIV. The CDR3 reads CASSYSRLGTQYF. The CDR3 region has the DNA TGTGCCAGCAGTTACTCGCGCCTGGGTACGCAGTATTTT.